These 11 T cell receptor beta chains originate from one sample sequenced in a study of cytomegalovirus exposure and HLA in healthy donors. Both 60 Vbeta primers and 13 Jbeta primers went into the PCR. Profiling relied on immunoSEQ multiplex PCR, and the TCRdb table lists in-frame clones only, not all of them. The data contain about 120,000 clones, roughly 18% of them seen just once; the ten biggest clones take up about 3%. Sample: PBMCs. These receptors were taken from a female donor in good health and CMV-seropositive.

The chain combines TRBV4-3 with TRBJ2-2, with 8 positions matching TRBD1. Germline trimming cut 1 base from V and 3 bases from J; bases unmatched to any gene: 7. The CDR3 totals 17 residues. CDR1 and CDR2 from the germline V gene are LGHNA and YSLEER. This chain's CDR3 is CASSQVLDRADTGELFF. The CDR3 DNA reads TGCGCCAGCAGCCAAGTACTGGACAGGGCCGACACCGGGGAGCTGTTTTTT.

The CDR3 region is CASSVEQGSGTEAFF. CDR3 nucleotide sequence: TGTGCCAGCAGCGTGGAACAGGGCTCGGGCACTGAAGCTTTCTTT. The J gene is TRBJ1-1, the V gene TRBV9; weak D call: TRBD1 (6 bases). Looked up from germline, CDR1 is SGDLS and CDR2 is YYNGEE. The CDR3 runs to 15 residues. The V end was cut by 2 bases, the J end by 4 bases, with 15 bases between.

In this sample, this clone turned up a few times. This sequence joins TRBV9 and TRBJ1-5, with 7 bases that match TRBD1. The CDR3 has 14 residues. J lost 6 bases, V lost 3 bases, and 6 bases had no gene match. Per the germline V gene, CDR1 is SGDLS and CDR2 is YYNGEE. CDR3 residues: CASSARDSSQPQHF. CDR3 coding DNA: TGTGCCAGCAGCGCAAGGGACAGCTCTCAGCCCCAGCATTTT.

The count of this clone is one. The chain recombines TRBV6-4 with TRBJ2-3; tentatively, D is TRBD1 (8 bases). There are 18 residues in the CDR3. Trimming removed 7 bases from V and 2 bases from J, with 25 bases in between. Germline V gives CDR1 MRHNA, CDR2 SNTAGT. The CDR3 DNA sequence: TGTGCCAGCATCGGAGGGGGGGGGACAGGAGATAACACAGATACGCAGTATTTT. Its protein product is CASIGGGGTGDNTDTQYF.

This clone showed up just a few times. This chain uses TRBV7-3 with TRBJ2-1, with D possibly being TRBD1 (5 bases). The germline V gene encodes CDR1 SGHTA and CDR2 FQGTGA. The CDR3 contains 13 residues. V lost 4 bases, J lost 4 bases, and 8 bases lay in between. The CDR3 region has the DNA TGTGCCAGCAGCTCGACAGCTTACAATGAGCAGTTCTTC. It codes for CASSSTAYNEQFF.

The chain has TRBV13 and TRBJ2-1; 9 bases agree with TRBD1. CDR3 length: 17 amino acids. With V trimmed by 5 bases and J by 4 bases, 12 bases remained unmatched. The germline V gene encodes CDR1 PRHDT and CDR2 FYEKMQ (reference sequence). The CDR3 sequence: CASSPEGTGKGYNEQFF. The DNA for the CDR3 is TGTGCCAGCAGCCCCGAAGGGACAGGGAAGGGGTACAATGAGCAGTTCTTC.

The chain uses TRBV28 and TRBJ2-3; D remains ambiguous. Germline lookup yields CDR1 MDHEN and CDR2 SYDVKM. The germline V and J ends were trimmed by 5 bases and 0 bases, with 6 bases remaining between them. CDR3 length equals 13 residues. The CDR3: CASSPLSTDTQYF. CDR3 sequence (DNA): TGTGCCAGCAGTCCCCTCAGCACAGATACGCAGTATTTT.

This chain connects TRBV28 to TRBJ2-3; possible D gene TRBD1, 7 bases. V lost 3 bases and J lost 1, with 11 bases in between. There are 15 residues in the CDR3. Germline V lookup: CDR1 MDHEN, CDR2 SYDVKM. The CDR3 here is CASSLAGQRTDTQYF. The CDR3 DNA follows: TGTGCCAGCAGTTTGGCGGGACAGCGCACAGATACGCAGTATTTT.

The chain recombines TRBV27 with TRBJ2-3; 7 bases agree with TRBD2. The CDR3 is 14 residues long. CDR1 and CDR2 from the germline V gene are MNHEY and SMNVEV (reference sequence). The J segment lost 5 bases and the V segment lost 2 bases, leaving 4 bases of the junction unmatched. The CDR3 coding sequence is TGTGCCAGCAGTTTACGTTGGGGGGGAGATACGCAGTATTTT. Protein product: CASSLRWGGDTQYF.

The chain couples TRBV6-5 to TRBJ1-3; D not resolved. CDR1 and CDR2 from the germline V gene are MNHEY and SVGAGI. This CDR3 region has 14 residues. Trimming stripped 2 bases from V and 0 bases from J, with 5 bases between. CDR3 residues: CASSYLGSGNTIYF. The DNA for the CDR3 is TGTGCCAGCAGTTACCTCGGCTCTGGAAACACCATATATTTT.

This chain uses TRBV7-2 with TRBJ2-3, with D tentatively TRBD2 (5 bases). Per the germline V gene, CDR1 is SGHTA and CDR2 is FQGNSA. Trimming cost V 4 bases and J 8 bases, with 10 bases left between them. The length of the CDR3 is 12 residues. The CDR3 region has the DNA TGTGCCAGCAGCTCACCCAGCGGTACGCAGTATTTT. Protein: CASSSPSGTQYF.